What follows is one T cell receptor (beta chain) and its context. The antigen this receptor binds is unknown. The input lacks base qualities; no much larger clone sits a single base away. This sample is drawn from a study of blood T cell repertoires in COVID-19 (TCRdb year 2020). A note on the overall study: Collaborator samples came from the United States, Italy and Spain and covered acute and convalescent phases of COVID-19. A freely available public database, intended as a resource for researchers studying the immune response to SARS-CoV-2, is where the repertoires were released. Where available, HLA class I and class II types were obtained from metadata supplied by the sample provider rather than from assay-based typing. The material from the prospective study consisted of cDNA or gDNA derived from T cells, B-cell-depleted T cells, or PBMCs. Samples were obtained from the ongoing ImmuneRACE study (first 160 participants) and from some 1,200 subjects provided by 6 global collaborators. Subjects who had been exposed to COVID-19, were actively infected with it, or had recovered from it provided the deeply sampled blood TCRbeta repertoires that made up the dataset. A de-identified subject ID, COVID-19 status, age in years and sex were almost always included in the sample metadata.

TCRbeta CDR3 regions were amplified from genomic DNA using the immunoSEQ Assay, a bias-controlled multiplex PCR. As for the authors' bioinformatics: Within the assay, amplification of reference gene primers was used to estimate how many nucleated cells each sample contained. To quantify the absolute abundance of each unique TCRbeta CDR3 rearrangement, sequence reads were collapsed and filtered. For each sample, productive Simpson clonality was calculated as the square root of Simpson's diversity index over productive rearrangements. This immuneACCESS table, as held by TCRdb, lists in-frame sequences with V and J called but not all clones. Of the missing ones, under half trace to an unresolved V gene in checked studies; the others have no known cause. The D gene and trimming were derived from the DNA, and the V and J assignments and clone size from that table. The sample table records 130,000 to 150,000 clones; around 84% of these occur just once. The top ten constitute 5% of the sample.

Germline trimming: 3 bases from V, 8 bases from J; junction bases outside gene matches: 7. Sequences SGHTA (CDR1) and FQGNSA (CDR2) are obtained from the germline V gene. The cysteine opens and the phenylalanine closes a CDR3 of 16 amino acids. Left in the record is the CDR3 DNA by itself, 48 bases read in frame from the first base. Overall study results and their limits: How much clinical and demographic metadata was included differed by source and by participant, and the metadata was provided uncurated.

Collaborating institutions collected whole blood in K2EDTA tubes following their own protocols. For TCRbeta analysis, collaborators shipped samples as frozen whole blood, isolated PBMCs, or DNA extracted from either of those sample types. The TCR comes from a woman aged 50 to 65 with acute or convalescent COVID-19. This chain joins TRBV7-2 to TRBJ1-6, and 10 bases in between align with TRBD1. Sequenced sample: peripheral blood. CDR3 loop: CASSFGDRGYHSPLHF. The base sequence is TGTGCCAGCAGCTTTGGGGACAGGGGTTATCATTCACCCCTCCACTTT.